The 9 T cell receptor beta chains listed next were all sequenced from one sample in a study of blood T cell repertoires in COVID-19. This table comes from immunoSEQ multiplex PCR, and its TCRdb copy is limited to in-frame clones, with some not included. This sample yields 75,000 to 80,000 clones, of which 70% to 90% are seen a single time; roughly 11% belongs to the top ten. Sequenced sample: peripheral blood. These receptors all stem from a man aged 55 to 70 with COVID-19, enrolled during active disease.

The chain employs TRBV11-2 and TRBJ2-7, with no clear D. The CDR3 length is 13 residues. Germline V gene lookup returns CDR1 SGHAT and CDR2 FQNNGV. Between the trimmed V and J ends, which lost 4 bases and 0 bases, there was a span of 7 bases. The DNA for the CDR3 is TGTGCCAGCAGCTCAGGAAACTCCTACGAGCAGTACTTC. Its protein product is CASSSGNSYEQYF.

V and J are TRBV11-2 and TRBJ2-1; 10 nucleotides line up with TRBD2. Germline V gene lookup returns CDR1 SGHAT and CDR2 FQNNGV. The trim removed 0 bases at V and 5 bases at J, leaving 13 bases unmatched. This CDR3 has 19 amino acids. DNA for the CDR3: TGTGCCAGCAGCTTAGATCAGCCCCTACTAGCGGGGCCGAACAATGAGCAGTTCTTC. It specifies CASSLDQPLLAGPNNEQFF.

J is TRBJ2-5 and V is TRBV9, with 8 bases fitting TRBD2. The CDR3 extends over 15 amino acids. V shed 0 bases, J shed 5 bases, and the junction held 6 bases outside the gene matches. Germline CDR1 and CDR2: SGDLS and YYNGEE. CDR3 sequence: CASSVAGGPGETQYF. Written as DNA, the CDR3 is TGTGCCAGCAGCGTAGCGGGGGGGCCCGGGGAGACCCAGTACTTC.

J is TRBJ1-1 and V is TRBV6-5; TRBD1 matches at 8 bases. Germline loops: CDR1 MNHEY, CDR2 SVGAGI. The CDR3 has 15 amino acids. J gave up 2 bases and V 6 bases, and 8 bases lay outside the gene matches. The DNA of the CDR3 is TGTGCCAGCAGCAGGACAGGGAGGGGAAACACTGAAGCTTTCTTT. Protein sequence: CASSRTGRGNTEAFF.

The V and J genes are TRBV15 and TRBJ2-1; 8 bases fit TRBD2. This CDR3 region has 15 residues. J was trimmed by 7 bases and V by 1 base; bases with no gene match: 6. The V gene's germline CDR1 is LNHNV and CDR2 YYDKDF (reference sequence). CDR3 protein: CATSRGGGGSNEQFF. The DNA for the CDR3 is TGTGCCACCAGCAGAGGGGGCGGGGGGTCTAATGAGCAGTTCTTC.

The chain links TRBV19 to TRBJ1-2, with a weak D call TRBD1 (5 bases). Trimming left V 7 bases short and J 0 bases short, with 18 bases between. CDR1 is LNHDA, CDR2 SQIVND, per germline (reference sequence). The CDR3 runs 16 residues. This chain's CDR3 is CASTHENRPPNYGYTF. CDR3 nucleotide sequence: TGTGCCAGTACCCACGAAAACAGGCCGCCTAACTATGGCTACACCTTC.

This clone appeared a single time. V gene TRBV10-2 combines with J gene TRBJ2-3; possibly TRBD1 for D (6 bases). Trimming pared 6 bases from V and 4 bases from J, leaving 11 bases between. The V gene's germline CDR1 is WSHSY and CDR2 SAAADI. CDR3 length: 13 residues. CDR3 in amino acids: CASSAQGSDTQYF. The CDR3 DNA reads TGCGCCAGCAGCGCTCAGGGGTCAGATACGCAGTATTTT.

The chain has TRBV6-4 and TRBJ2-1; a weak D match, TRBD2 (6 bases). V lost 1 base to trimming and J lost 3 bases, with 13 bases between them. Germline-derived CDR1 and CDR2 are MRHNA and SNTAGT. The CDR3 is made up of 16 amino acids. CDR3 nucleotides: TGTGCCAGCAGTGACTGGGCGGACTACAACTACAATGAGCAGTTCTTC. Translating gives CASSDWADYNYNEQFF.

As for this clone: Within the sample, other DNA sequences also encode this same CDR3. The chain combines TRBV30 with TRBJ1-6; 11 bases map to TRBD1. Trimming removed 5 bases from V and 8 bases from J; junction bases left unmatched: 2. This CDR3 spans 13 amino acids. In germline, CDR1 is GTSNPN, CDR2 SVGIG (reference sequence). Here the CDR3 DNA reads TGTGCCTGGGGGACAGGGGGAGATTCACCCCTCCACTTT. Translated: CAWGTGGDSPLHF.